One sample yielded the 15 T cell receptor beta chains listed below, sequenced in a study of a mutant IDH1 vaccine in newly diagnosed glioma (dated by TCRdb to 2020 to 2022). The time point label corresponds to: week 5, during vaccination. Each vaccine dose was 300 ug of a 20-mer mutant IDH1 peptide in Montanide, given subcutaneously with topical imiquimod. Their antigen targets remain unknown. The library was produced with the immunoSEQ multiplex PCR assay. TCRdb retrieved this table from immuneACCESS and kept in-frame rearrangements only. Not all clones are present; in checked studies, unresolved V genes account for under half, and no reason is known for the remainder. The sample table lists about 54,000 clones, around 81% of them with a count of one. 3% to 3.5% of the sample lies in the top ten. Sequencing used PBMCs, obtained from a glioma patient whose treatment included an IDH1 peptide vaccine. Receptors were obtained from a man aged 25 to 40 with glioma.

This chain connects TRBV30 to TRBJ1-6; the match to TRBD1 covers 10 bases. Germline CDR1 reads GTSNPN; CDR2 reads SVGIG (reference sequence). With 2 bases clipped from V and 1 base from J, the junction kept 5 bases outside the gene matches. CDR3 size: 17 residues. CDR3 in DNA: TGTGCCTGGAGTTTGGCGGGACAGGGGTCCTATAATTCACCCCTCCACTTT. Protein product: CAWSLAGQGSYNSPLHF.

This chain links TRBV11-2 with TRBJ1-1; no clear D. The V end was cut by 3 bases, the J end by 1 base, with 6 bases between. This CDR3 contains 13 residues. CDR1 is SGHAT, CDR2 FQNNGV, per germline. This chain's CDR3 is CASSFGRNTEAFF. In DNA, the CDR3 is TGTGCCAGCAGCTTTGGGAGGAACACTGAAGCTTTCTTT.

The chain recombines TRBV2 with TRBJ2-2; perhaps TRBD2 as D (7 bases). V lost 6 bases to trimming and J lost 6 bases, with 17 bases between them. Germline loops: CDR1 SNHLY, CDR2 FYNNEI. The CDR3 is 15 amino acids. The DNA of the CDR3 is TGTGCCAGCAGGGGGGGGACACTAGGATCCGGGGAGCTGTTTTTT. Protein product: CASRGGTLGSGELFF.

The chain carries TRBV6-6 and TRBJ2-5, with TRBD1 matching 7 bases. Germline V gene lookup returns CDR1 MNHNY and CDR2 SVGAGI (reference sequence). V lost 4 bases, J lost 2 bases, and 7 bases stayed unmatched. The CDR3 sequence is 15 residues long. The CDR3 spells CASSSNRDSQETQYF. CDR3 nucleotides: TGTGCCAGCAGTTCTAACCGGGACAGTCAAGAGACCCAGTACTTC.

The rearrangement uses TRBV2 and TRBJ1-2; D gene unclear. The V gene lost 7 bases and the J gene lost 4 bases, with 13 bases spanning the gap. From germline, CDR1 is SNHLY and CDR2 FYNNEI. The CDR3 runs to 13 residues. The CDR3 DNA is TGTGCCAGCAATTGGGGTTACGGCTATGGCTACACCTTC. Translated, it gives CASNWGYGYGYTF. The whole variable domain, filled in from reference TRBV2 and TRBJ1-2, reads EPEVTQTPSHQVTQMGQEVILRCVPISNHLYFYWYRQILGQKVEFLVSFYNNEISEKSEIFDDQFSVERPDGSNFTLKIRSTKLEDSAMYFCASNWGYGYGYTFGSGTRLTVV.

CDR3 in amino acids: CASSRDSSYNSPLHF. CDR3 DNA: TGTGCCAGCAGCCGGGACAGCTCCTATAATTCACCCCTCCACTTT. The chain employs TRBV28 and TRBJ1-6; TRBD1 agrees at 7 bases. Losses at the gene ends were 6 bases for V and 0 bases for J; bases not matched to a gene: 2. Germline V gene sequence: CDR1 MDHEN, CDR2 SYDVKM. The CDR3 runs 15 residues.

This clone was counted between two and nine times. The V gene is TRBV2, the J gene TRBJ1-1; 7 bases match TRBD1. With 10 bases clipped from V and 1 base from J, the junction kept 9 bases outside the gene matches. CDR3 length: 14 residues. Germline loops: CDR1 SNHLY, CDR2 FYNNEI. The CDR3 DNA sequence: TGTGCCACCTTGGCCCGGACAGGGAACACTGAAGCTTTCTTT. Protein sequence: CATLARTGNTEAFF.

This rearrangement joins TRBV4-1 to TRBJ2-7; no reliable D call. Per the germline V gene, CDR1 is MGHRA and CDR2 is YSYEKL. This CDR3 is built from 13 residues. Trimming shortened V by 1 base and J by 3 bases, and 7 bases separated the two germline ends. The CDR3 region is CASSQVVSYEQYF. In DNA, the CDR3 is TGCGCCAGCAGCCAAGTAGTCAGCTACGAGCAGTACTTC.

This clone was detected once. V gene TRBV6-6 combines with J gene TRBJ2-7, with TRBD1 matching 8 bases. J lost 3 bases, V lost 4 bases, and 5 bases had no gene match. This CDR3 has 14 residues. Germline CDR1 MNHNY, CDR2 SVGAGI (reference sequence). Written as DNA, the CDR3 is TGTGCCAGCAGTTCCAGCGACAGGGGCTACGAGCAGTACTTC. Translated, it gives CASSSSDRGYEQYF.

The chain couples TRBV29-1 to TRBJ2-5; D gene uncertain. The CDR3 spans 13 residues. Germline-derived CDR1 and CDR2 are SQVTM and ANQGSEA. Trimming took off 4 bases at V and 4 bases at J, with 13 bases between the two ends. Here the CDR3 DNA reads TGCAGCGTTGTCTACAGTGGCGGAGAGACCCAGTACTTC. Protein sequence: CSVVYSGGETQYF.

The rearrangement links TRBV20-1 to TRBJ2-2; D is ambiguous. This CDR3 is built from 11 residues. Germline V gene sequence: CDR1 DFQATT, CDR2 SNEGSKA (reference sequence). V lost 1 base and J lost 8, with 5 bases in between. CDR3 DNA: TGCAGTGCTAGAGGGTTAGGGGAGCTGTTTTTT. Its protein is CSARGLGELFF.

V is TRBV5-4 and J is TRBJ2-7; no reliable D call. The germline V gene encodes CDR1 SGHNT and CDR2 YYREEE (reference sequence). There are 17 residues in the CDR3. Between the trimmed V and J ends, which lost 3 bases and 5 bases, there was a span of 24 bases. This CDR3 is CASSSDEALQGWDEQYF. CDR3 DNA: TGTGCCAGCAGCTCGGACGAGGCCCTGCAAGGATGGGACGAGCAGTACTTC.

V usage is TRBV19 and J usage is TRBJ1-3; D not certain. The length of the CDR3 is 16 residues. V dropped 5 bases and J dropped 7 bases, with 21 bases sitting between them. Germline V gene lookup returns CDR1 LNHDA and CDR2 SQIVND (reference sequence). CDR3 in DNA: TGTGCCAGTAGTGTCCAACCCCAATCGGGAGGCAACACCATATATTTT. It encodes CASSVQPQSGGNTIYF.

The V gene is TRBV5-1, the J gene TRBJ2-3; TRBD1 agrees at 9 bases. The germline gives CDR1 SGHRS, CDR2 YFSETQ. The trim removed 6 bases at V and 0 bases at J, leaving 5 bases unmatched. The CDR3 length is 15 residues. DNA for the CDR3: TGCGCCAGCAAGCAGGACAGGGGAAGCACAGATACGCAGTATTTT. Protein: CASKQDRGSTDTQYF.

J is TRBJ1-1 and V is TRBV10-3, with 12 bases aligning to TRBD1. The CDR3 totals 17 residues. After removal of 1 base from V and 7 bases from J, the junction contained 10 bases not matched to a gene. Germline V gives CDR1 ENHRY, CDR2 SYGVKD. The CDR3 spells CAISEYLGTGGSFEAFF. The CDR3 region has the DNA TGTGCCATCAGTGAGTATCTAGGGACAGGGGGCTCATTTGAAGCTTTCTTT.